Presented here are 20 T cell receptor beta chains from one specimen sequenced in a study of T cell clonality in common variable immunodeficiency. Only in-frame clones appear in the TCRdb table, and some are missing; sequencing was by immunoSEQ multiplex PCR. The sample yields about 60,000 clones, without any singletons. The sample taken for sequencing was peripheral blood mononuclear cells. Receptors originate from a person aged 18 to 75 in good health.

This clone was counted ten times or more. The sequence runs out 3 residues before the end of the CDR3; the remainder is reconstructed from the germline J gene. The V call is TRBV6-1, the J call TRBJ1-6, with D unclear. CDR1 is MNHNS, CDR2 SASEGT, per germline. This CDR3 is 11 amino acids long. CDR3 DNA, as far as it was read: TGTGCCAGCAGTGCTGGGCTTCCC. Protein sequence: CASSAGLP. The whole CDR3 reads CASSAGLPLHF.

This clone has ten or more counts. The read ends 3 residues early relative to the CDR3; the germline J gene fills the gap. The J gene is TRBJ1-1, the V gene TRBV7-9; D uncertain. The CDR3 is 12 residues long. V lost 4 bases to trimming and J lost 1 base, with 4 bases between them. CDR1 is SEHNR, CDR2 FQNEAQ, per germline (reference sequence). The CDR3 region is CASSSWNTEAFF. The covered CDR3 bases are TGTGCCAGCAGCTCATGGAACACTGAA. Looking up the rest from reference TRBV7-9 and TRBJ1-1 gives the full variable domain: DTGVSQNPRHKITKRGQNVTFRCDPISEHNRLYWYRQTLGQGPEFLTYFQNEAQLEKSRLLSDRFSAERPKGSFSTLEIQRTEQGDSAMYLCASSSWNTEAFFGQGTRLTVV.

This clone appeared many times. Read coverage stops 3 residues before the CDR3 terminus; the germline J gene supplies the remainder. This chain uses TRBV30 with TRBJ1-3; D gene unclear. In germline, CDR1 is GTSNPN, CDR2 SVGIG (reference sequence). Trimming cost V 0 bases and J 2 bases, with 11 bases left between them. CDR3 length: 15 residues. The covered CDR3 bases are TGTGCCTGGAGTGTGTCCAGGAAAGCTGGAAACACC. Translating it yields CAWSVSRKAGNT. The full CDR3 sequence reads CAWSVSRKAGNTIYF.

The sample holds many counts of this clone. The read terminates 3 residues ahead of where the CDR3 ends, so the germline J gene completes it. The rearrangement links TRBV15 to TRBJ1-6; no firm D call. From germline, CDR1 is LNHNV and CDR2 YYDKDF (reference sequence). V dropped 5 bases and J dropped 8 bases, with 22 bases sitting between them. The CDR3 loop spans 17 amino acids. The CDR3 loop is CATSPTPGSSGDSPLHF. The sequenced part of the CDR3 DNA is TGTGCCACCAGCCCGACTCCCGGGTCCTCGGGTGATTCACCC.

This clone was detected ten times or more. The read comes to an end 3 residues before the CDR3 does, leaving the germline J gene to fill in the end. The J gene is TRBJ2-2, the V gene TRBV7-8; 7 bases are a match to TRBD1. Germline V gene data show CDR1 as SGHVS and CDR2 as FQNEAQ. This CDR3 is built from 16 residues. The J segment lost 2 bases and the V segment lost 3 bases, leaving 6 bases of the junction unmatched. The CDR3 sequence: CASSFTGTANTGELFF. Incomplete CDR3 DNA: TGTGCCAGCAGCTTTACCGGGACAGCCAACACCGGGGAG.

This clone occurred many times. The sequenced fragment ends 3 residues before the CDR3 boundary, so the rest is inferred from the germline J gene. This rearrangement joins TRBV7-2 to TRBJ2-2; D remains unclear. Germline lookup yields CDR1 SGHTA and CDR2 FQGNSA. Trimming cost V 5 bases and J 5 bases, with 6 bases left between them. The CDR3 is 12 amino acids. CDR3 in amino acids: CASSPRTGELFF. Partial CDR3 DNA: TGTGCCAGCAGCCCCCGGACCGGGGAG.

This clone was recorded many times. The CDR3 extends 3 residues past the end of the read, so its final part is completed from the germline J gene. V gene TRBV7-9 combines with J gene TRBJ2-7, with a tentative D call TRBD1 (6 bases). The CDR3 length is 14 residues. V gave up 1 base and J gave up 1 base, with 8 bases separating them. Germline CDR1 and CDR2: SEHNR and FQNEAQ (reference sequence). CDR3 bases read: TGTGCCAGCAGCTTAGGAGGACAGTCCTACGAG. Its protein product is CASSLGGQSYE. The full-length CDR3 reads as CASSLGGQSYEQYF.

This clone occurred many times. The read terminates 3 residues ahead of where the CDR3 ends, so the germline J gene completes it. The V and J genes are TRBV20-1 and TRBJ1-5, with unresolved D. Trimming took off 0 bases at V and 0 bases at J, with 3 bases between the two ends. The CDR3 length is 13 residues. Germline V gene lookup returns CDR1 DFQATT and CDR2 SNEGSKA (reference sequence). CDR3 amino acids: CSARDHSNQPQHF. The CDR3 bases that were read are TGCAGTGCTAGAGACCATAGCAATCAGCCC.

At least ten counts were recorded for this clone. The sequence runs out 3 residues before the end of the CDR3; the remainder is reconstructed from the germline J gene. The chain combines TRBV20-1 with TRBJ2-1, with 8 bases identical to TRBD1. Trimming cost V 3 bases and J 1 base; bases outside gene matches: 8. The germline CDR1 and CDR2 sequences are DFQATT and SNEGSKA (reference sequence). The length of the CDR3 is 16 residues. This CDR3 reads CSARARDRISYNEQFF. The DNA read from the CDR3 is TGCAGTGCTAGGGCCCGGGACAGGATATCCTACAATGAG.

This clone was detected many times. The sequenced fragment ends 3 residues before the CDR3 boundary, so the rest is inferred from the germline J gene. V usage is TRBV12-3 or TRBV12-4 and J usage is TRBJ2-7; 7 bases match TRBD1. V shed 5 bases, J shed 6 bases, and the junction held 7 bases outside the gene matches. CDR3 length equals 13 residues. The sequenced CDR3 bases are TGTGCCAGCAGTGGAGAAGGGGGCCTCGAG. This encodes CASSGEGGLE. The CDR3 in full is CASSGEGGLEQYF.

In its sample, this clone was seen many times. The read stops 3 residues short of the end of the CDR3; the missing end is completed from the germline J gene. This chain joins TRBV19 and TRBJ1-2, with 7 bases matching TRBD1. This CDR3 is built from 14 residues. Germline CDR1 and CDR2: LNHDA and SQIVND (reference sequence). CDR3 DNA (partial): TGTGCCAGTAGTATCAACAGGGGAGTGGAAGGC. Its protein product is CASSINRGVEG. The entire CDR3 reads CASSINRGVEGYTF. The variable domain in full, completed from reference TRBV19 and TRBJ1-2, reads DGGITQSPKYLFRKEGQNVTLSCEQNLNHDAMYWYRQDPGQGLRLIYYSQIVNDFQKGDIAEGYSVSREKKESFPLTVTSAQKNPTAFYLCASSINRGVEGYTFGSGTRLTVV.

This clone was detected many times. Sequencing ends 3 residues short of the CDR3 end; the germline J gene provides the rest. The chain has TRBV7-3 and TRBJ2-1; D is unresolved. The ends were cut back, 4 bases at V and 0 bases at J, with 16 bases in the middle. Looked up from germline, CDR1 is SGHTA and CDR2 is FQGTGA. The CDR3 length is 17 residues. The CDR3 here is CASSSSLTPRSYNEQFF. The part of the CDR3 DNA that was read is TGTGCCAGCAGCTCCTCATTGACACCTCGCTCCTACAATGAG. The full variable domain, its missing parts supplied by reference TRBV7-3 and TRBJ2-1, is GAGVSQTPSNKVTEKGKYVELRCDPISGHTALYWYRQSLGQGPEFLIYFQGTGAADDSGLPNDRFFAVRPEGSVSTLKIQRTERGDSAVYLCASSSSLTPRSYNEQFFGPGTRLTVL.

This clone was counted many times. The observed sequence ends 3 residues before the CDR3 terminus, with the missing tail filled in from the germline J gene. V gene TRBV5-1 combines with J gene TRBJ2-3, with TRBD2 matching 10 bases. CDR1 SGHRS and CDR2 YFSETQ come from the germline V gene. The ends lost 9 bases at V and 6 bases at J; junction bases unmatched: 10. The CDR3 has 14 residues. The covered CDR3 bases are TGCGCCACCACGAGCGGGAGGGCGACGGATACG. It yields the protein CATTSGRATDT. The full CDR3 is CATTSGRATDTQYF.

The sample holds many counts of this clone. The observed sequence ends 3 residues before the CDR3 terminus, with the missing tail filled in from the germline J gene. This chain links TRBV20-1 with TRBJ1-1; a weak D match, TRBD1 (6 bases). Germline-derived CDR1 and CDR2 are DFQATT and SNEGSKA (reference sequence). The CDR3 spans 15 residues. CDR3 sequence: CSARATFTGPRGAFF. CDR3 DNA (partial): TGCAGTGCTAGAGCTACCTTCACAGGGCCGAGGGGA.

This clone was counted many times. The read is 3 residues too short to cover the CDR3 end, so that end is filled in from the germline J gene. J is TRBJ2-5 and V is TRBV7-9, with D possibly matching TRBD2 (5 bases). The CDR3 consists of 14 residues. The V gene lost 6 bases and the J gene lost 5 bases, with 16 bases spanning the gap. Germline CDR1 SEHNR, CDR2 FQNEAQ (reference sequence). This chain's CDR3 is CASSRRNAGETQYF. The CDR3 bases that were read are TGTGCCAGCAGTAGGAGGAATGCCGGGGAGACC.

In this sample, this clone turned up many times. The DNA ends 3 residues before the CDR3 does, and the rest of the CDR3 is filled in from the germline J gene. The V call is TRBV7-6, the J call TRBJ1-1, with D unresolved. This CDR3 is built from 13 residues. Germline CDR1 reads SGHVS; CDR2 reads FNYEAQ. V shed 3 bases and J shed 6 bases, with 11 bases lying between them. The DNA read from the CDR3 is TGTGCCAGCAGCTTGTCTCGTTCGGCTGAA. Translated: CASSLSRSAE. In full, the CDR3 is CASSLSRSAEAFF.

This clone was recorded many times. The read gets to within 3 residues of the CDR3 end, and the germline J gene fills in the rest. V usage is TRBV7-3 and J usage is TRBJ2-1; D not resolved. The CDR3 has 13 amino acids. The germline V gene has CDR1 SGHTA and CDR2 FQGTGA. The V gene lost 2 bases and the J gene lost 2 bases, with 4 bases spanning the gap. The covered CDR3 bases are TGTGCCAGCAGCTTAGCGACCTACAATGAG. Protein product: CASSLATYNE. The entire CDR3 is CASSLATYNEQFF. Based on the CDR3 plus reference TRBV7-3 and TRBJ2-1, the full variable domain is GAGVSQTPSNKVTEKGKYVELRCDPISGHTALYWYRQSLGQGPEFLIYFQGTGAADDSGLPNDRFFAVRPEGSVSTLKIQRTERGDSAVYLCASSLATYNEQFFGPGTRLTVL.

This clone was detected many times. CDR3 protein: CSAATGATDTQYF. CDR3 DNA (partial): TGCAGTGCAGCGACAGGGGCGACAGATACG. This rearrangement joins TRBV20-1 to TRBJ2-3; 8 bases line up with TRBD1. The CDR3 extends 3 residues past the end of the read, so its final part is completed from the germline J gene. The V gene end was trimmed by 6 bases and the J gene end by 3 bases; junction bases not matched to a gene: 5. The germline V gene encodes CDR1 DFQATT and CDR2 SNEGSKA (reference sequence). The CDR3 is 13 amino acids.

In this sample, this clone turned up many times. The read ends 3 residues shy of where the CDR3 ends; the end is completed using the germline J gene. The chain recombines TRBV20-1 with TRBJ2-7, with D uncertain. The V and J ends lost 3 bases and 2 bases respectively, with 11 bases between them. The CDR3 has 13 amino acids. Germline CDR1 is DFQATT and CDR2 is SNEGSKA (reference sequence). CDR3 protein: CSASPGYPYEQYF. The covered CDR3 bases are TGCAGTGCTAGTCCGGGTTATCCCTACGAG.

This clone was detected many times. The read terminates 3 residues ahead of where the CDR3 ends, so the germline J gene completes it. The chain carries TRBV4-2 and TRBJ2-2; 8 nucleotides align to TRBD1. J was trimmed by 6 bases and V by 3 bases; bases with no gene match: 9. The CDR3 is made up of 16 amino acids. Germline CDR1 is LGHNA and CDR2 is YNFKEQ. CDR3 amino acids: CASSHPQGATAGELFF. CDR3 bases read: TGTGCCAGCAGCCATCCTCAGGGGGCTACGGCCGGGGAG.